This T cell receptor (beta chain) emerged from a study of blood T cell repertoires in COVID-19. Study information: Donors in the United States, Italy and Spain gave samples during acute or convalescent COVID-19.

The authors' processing: Estimation of nucleated cell counts was performed using reference gene primer amplification. Only in-frame clones appear in the TCRdb table, and some are missing; sequencing was by immunoSEQ multiplex PCR. V and J calls and clone size are copied from that table; D and trimming were computed from the DNA. The repertoire consists of roughly 380,000 clones, with less than 90% occurring once and the leading ten covering approximately 3%. Participant ages covered about 18 to 95 years across around 25 US areas. Participants reported their clinical history, and cohort assignment relied on those reports. This clone appeared a few times. The CDR3 is made up of 15 amino acids. Germline CDR1 is MNHEY and CDR2 is SVGAGI. The V and J ends lost 7 bases and 8 bases respectively, with 21 bases between them.

The sequence derives from a woman between 25 and 40 years old who had recovered from COVID-19. The J gene is TRBJ1-5, the V gene TRBV6-5; D might be TRBD1 (5 bases). Specimen: PBMCs or T cells enriched from blood (not recorded which). The CDR3 loop reads CASKTLQVLGEPQHF. CDR3 in DNA: TGTGCCAGCAAAACTTTACAGGTGCTCGGAGAGCCCCAGCATTTT.